Reported below is one T cell receptor beta chain. CDR1 and CDR2 (germline): SGHVS, FNYEAQ. The CDR3 covers 12 residues. Trimming removed 1 base from V and 3 bases from J, with 4 bases in between. The entry originates in a study of blood T cell repertoires in COVID-19. Produced via immunoSEQ multiplex PCR; TCRdb's table is partial and in-frame only. The sample contains tens of thousands of clones, about 81% of which appear only once. The genes are TRBV7-6 and TRBJ2-7; no firm D call. Sequenced input: peripheral blood. This TCR derives from a human donor in a cohort sampled during active COVID-19. This CDR3 reads CASSLVSYEQYF. In DNA, the CDR3 is TGTGCCAGCAGCTTAGTGAGCTACGAGCAGTACTTC.